This TCR beta chain stems from a study of identical twins. This clonotype was observed a few times. Its antigen is not identified. Study-level results: Models came in too low on out-of-frame TCR alpha sharing in monozygotic twins. Memory repertoires showed no such pattern, whereas abundant cord blood beta clonotypes carried fewer insertions.

V dropped 6 bases and J dropped 4; count of bases not matched to a gene: 6. Germline loops: CDR1 MNHNS, CDR2 SASEGT. This CDR3 region has 14 residues. TCRdb reprocessed the 5' RACE reads via MiXCR and lists one record per CDR3 protein. The repertoire consists of about 790,000 distinct CDR3 sequences, with about 18% occurring once and the leading ten covering roughly 14%. The data were also submitted as part of a second study, on T cells expressing NK-cell markers. That paper notes: These same clonotypes (in several donors) also led the CD3+CD56-NKG2C+ fraction.

The receptor comes from a woman aged 18-30 years in good health. The sequencing sample was made of PBMCs. V gene TRBV6-1 combines with J gene TRBJ2-3; 8 bases line up with TRBD2. The chain's CDR3 is CASRRGGGPDTQYF. The CDR3 DNA is TGTGCCAGCAGACGGGGGGGAGGACCAGATACGCAGTATTTT.